Each of the 6 T cell receptor beta chains below was sequenced from the same sample in a study of blood T cell repertoires in COVID-19 (dated by TCRdb to about 2020). Libraries were built with the immunoSEQ multiplex PCR assay. TCRdb holds this immuneACCESS table with in-frame rearrangements only. Some clones are missing; in checked studies, unresolved V genes explain under half, and the rest has no known cause. The sample has approximately 150,000 clones on record, 81% of them singletons. In total, the top ten clones hold approximately 8.2% of the sample. The specimen was peripheral blood. All receptors come from a human donor in a cohort sampled during active COVID-19.

This chain connects TRBV14 to TRBJ2-7, with D uncertain. Germline values: CDR1 SGHDN, CDR2 FVKESK. The CDR3 totals 16 residues. V shed 4 bases and J shed 3 bases, with 19 bases lying between them. CDR3 coding DNA: TGTGCCAGCAGCCCAGCCGGGTCAAATCTGTTCTACGAGCAGTACTTC. The encoded protein is CASSPAGSNLFYEQYF.

This chain uses TRBV28 with TRBJ2-7, with 9 bases aligning to TRBD1. The CDR3 runs to 18 residues. Losses at the gene ends were 1 base for V and 3 bases for J; bases not matched to a gene: 13. Germline V gives CDR1 MDHEN, CDR2 SYDVKM. The CDR3 region has the DNA TGTGCCAGCAGTTTATCAGGCCGGGACAGGGTCATTGTCTACGAGCAGTACTTC. Encoded protein: CASSLSGRDRVIVYEQYF.

This chain connects TRBV7-8 to TRBJ2-1, with TRBD2 matching over 11 bases. V gave up 3 bases and J gave up 6 bases; unmatched junction bases: 4. The CDR3 loop spans 15 amino acids. Germline lookup yields CDR1 SGHVS and CDR2 FQNEAQ. CDR3 protein: CASSFPGLAGNEQFF. In DNA, the CDR3 is TGTGCCAGCAGCTTTCCTGGACTAGCGGGCAATGAGCAGTTCTTC. Full variable domain (rest looked up from reference TRBV7-8 and TRBJ2-1): GAGVSQSPRYKVAKRGQDVALRCDPISGHVSLFWYQQALGQGPEFLTYFQNEAQLDKSGLPSDRFFAERPEGSVSTLKIQRTQQEDSAVYLCASSFPGLAGNEQFFGPGTRLTVL.

V and J are TRBV28 and TRBJ1-4; D not resolved. V was pared by 6 bases and J by 0 bases, with 20 bases between. The CDR3 extends over 18 amino acids. CDR1 and CDR2 (germline): MDHEN, SYDVKM. CDR3 coding DNA: TGTGCCAGCAGCTCGGAAAGGAGGAGCGGAGCAACTAATGAAAAACTGTTTTTT. Protein sequence: CASSSERRSGATNEKLFF.

The chain has TRBV28 and TRBJ2-7; D gene unclear. The germline gives CDR1 MDHEN, CDR2 SYDVKM. Trimming took off 7 bases at V and 4 bases at J, with 20 bases between the two ends. The CDR3 contains 15 residues. The CDR3 DNA reads as TGTGCCAGCACCGACGTAGTGGGCCGAACTTACGAGCAGTACTTC. Translating gives CASTDVVGRTYEQYF. The whole variable domain, filled in from reference TRBV28 and TRBJ2-7, reads DVKVTQSSRYLVKRTGEKVFLECVQDMDHENMFWYRQDPGLGLRLIYFSYDVKMKEKGDIPEGYSVSREKKERFSLILESASTNQTSMYLCASTDVVGRTYEQYFGPGTRLTVT.

This clone appeared a few times. The chain carries TRBV27 and TRBJ1-5; D not certain. This CDR3 has 14 amino acids. The ends were cut back, 6 bases at V and 4 bases at J, with 13 bases in the middle. The germline CDR1 and CDR2 sequences are MNHEY and SMNVEV (reference sequence). This CDR3 is CASSKYGRNQPQHF. DNA for the CDR3: TGTGCCAGCAGCAAATACGGGAGGAATCAGCCCCAGCATTTT.